The 13 T cell receptor beta chains in this list originate from one sample, sequenced in a study of cytomegalovirus exposure and HLA in healthy donors. Use of 60 Vbeta and 13 Jbeta primers characterized the PCR. TCRdb's copy holds only in-frame clones and misses some; the assay was immunoSEQ multiplex PCR. The table records about 230,000 clones, about 83% of them present only once. The sample taken for sequencing was PBMCs. The receptors shown here come from a human donor in good health.

The CDR3 loop reads CASSHKGGPGLDLVTDTQYF. The CDR3 region has the DNA TGCGCCAGCAGCCACAAAGGGGGACCGGGACTAGATTTGGTTACAGATACGCAGTATTTT. The chain links TRBV4-1 to TRBJ2-3; 8 nucleotides align to TRBD2. V dropped 3 bases and J dropped 3; count of bases not matched to a gene: 20. The CDR3 covers 20 residues. CDR1 and CDR2 (germline): MGHRA, YSYEKL.

V and J are TRBV15 and TRBJ1-5; D gene uncertain. Germline CDR1 and CDR2: LNHNV and YYDKDF (reference sequence). V was trimmed by 7 bases and J by 2 bases, leaving 9 bases between them. This CDR3 has 13 residues. CDR3 amino acids: CATTMRGNQPQHF. DNA for the CDR3: TGTGCCACCACGATGAGGGGCAATCAGCCCCAGCATTTT.

CDR3 loop: CASSISILAVGEVNEQFF. The CDR3 DNA follows: TGTGCCAGTAGTATAAGTATTCTAGCGGTTGGGGAGGTCAATGAGCAGTTCTTC. The chain uses TRBV19 and TRBJ2-1, with 7 bases fitting TRBD2. Germline lookup yields CDR1 LNHDA and CDR2 SQIVND (reference sequence). V was pared by 2 bases and J by 6 bases, with 16 bases of the junction left unmatched. The CDR3 covers 18 residues.

The genes are TRBV5-4 and TRBJ2-5, with D uncertain. The CDR3 runs 11 residues. V lost 4 bases and J 4 bases, leaving 5 bases between the germline ends. Germline values: CDR1 SGHNT, CDR2 YYREEE (reference sequence). The CDR3 reads CASSGVETQYF. Here the CDR3 DNA reads TGTGCCAGCAGCGGAGTAGAGACCCAGTACTTC.

For this clone: At one end, the junction sequence differs from germline, possibly due to a read error. V and J are TRBV7-9 and TRBJ2-5, with D tentatively TRBD1 (5 bases). Germline CDR1 reads SEHNR; CDR2 reads FQNEAQ (reference sequence). The CDR3 loop spans 19 amino acids. The CDR3 here is CSSSLKLIPGHRSQETQYF. In DNA, the CDR3 is TGTTCCAGCAGCTTAAAGTTGATCCCCGGACATCGGTCCCAAGAGACCCAGTACTTC. Complete variable domain (other parts from reference TRBV7-9 and TRBJ2-5): DTGVSQNPRHKITKRGQNVTFRCDPISEHNRLYWYRQTLGQGPEFLTYFQNEAQLEKSRLLSDRFSAERPKGSFSTLEIQRTEQGDSAMYLCSSSLKLIPGHRSQETQYFGPGTRLLVL.

For this clone: Other DNA sequences in this specimen translate into the identical CDR3. This chain connects TRBV11-2 to TRBJ2-1; D perhaps matches TRBD1 (6 bases). Germline CDR1 reads SGHAT; CDR2 reads FQNNGV. This CDR3 has 12 amino acids. V lost 5 bases, J lost 5 bases, and 7 bases lay in between. Written as DNA, the CDR3 is TGTGCCAGCAGCCGGACAGACAATGAGCAGTTCTTC. Translating it yields CASSRTDNEQFF.

This chain connects TRBV11-2 to TRBJ2-7; D is ambiguous. The germline V gene has CDR1 SGHAT and CDR2 FQNNGV. The CDR3 has 13 amino acids. V was cut by 4 bases and J by 0 bases, with 7 bases left in between. CDR3 amino acids: CASSSRFSYEQYF. The CDR3 nucleotides read TGTGCCAGCAGCTCGAGATTCTCCTACGAGCAGTACTTC. Drawing the rest from reference TRBV11-2 and TRBJ2-7, the complete variable domain is EAGVAQSPRYKIIEKRQSVAFWCNPISGHATLYWYQQILGQGPKLLIQFQNNGVVDDSQLPKDRFSAERLKGVDSTLKIQPAKLEDSAVYLCASSSRFSYEQYFGPGTRLTVT.

This sequence joins TRBV5-1 and TRBJ2-2; TRBD2 matches 12 bases. This CDR3 contains 16 residues. The junction had 4 bases not matched to a gene; V was cut back by 0 bases and J by 7 bases. Germline V lookup: CDR1 SGHRS, CDR2 YFSETQ. The CDR3 nucleotides read TGCGCCAGCAGCTTGGGGACTAGCGGGAACGTCGGGGAGCTGTTTTTT. It specifies CASSLGTSGNVGELFF.

V gene TRBV29-1 combines with J gene TRBJ1-2; 7 bases map to TRBD1. V shed 5 bases and J 5 bases; nucleotides not matched to a gene: 8. This CDR3 contains 13 residues. The germline CDR1 and CDR2 sequences are SQVTM and ANQGSEA. CDR3 region: CSVPGDRSYGYTF. Written as DNA, the CDR3 is TGCAGCGTTCCGGGGGACAGATCTTATGGCTACACCTTC. The variable domain in full, with the rest retrieved from reference TRBV29-1 and TRBJ1-2, is SAVISQKPSRDICQRGTSLTIQCQVDSQVTMMFWYRQQPGQSLTLIATANQGSEATYESGFVIDKFPISRPNLTFSTLTVSNMSPEDSSIYLCSVPGDRSYGYTFGSGTRLTVV.

The chain recombines TRBV7-9 with TRBJ2-1, with a weak D call TRBD2 (6 bases). Germline CDR1 SEHNR, CDR2 FQNEAQ (reference sequence). The V end was cut by 5 bases, the J end by 3 bases, with 8 bases between. The CDR3 consists of 13 residues. This chain's CDR3 is CASSIGGYNEQFF. CDR3 bases: TGTGCCAGCAGCATCGGGGGCTACAATGAGCAGTTCTTC. The complete variable domain, with remaining parts taken from reference TRBV7-9 and TRBJ2-1, reads DTGVSQNPRHKITKRGQNVTFRCDPISEHNRLYWYRQTLGQGPEFLTYFQNEAQLEKSRLLSDRFSAERPKGSFSTLEIQRTEQGDSAMYLCASSIGGYNEQFFGPGTRLTVL.

CDR3 DNA: TGTGCCAGCAGCCACAATCTAGCGGGGGGAAATGAGCAGTTCTTC. Encoded protein: CASSHNLAGGNEQFF. V usage is TRBV7-6 and J usage is TRBJ2-1, with TRBD2 identical over 11 bases. Per the germline V gene, CDR1 is SGHVS and CDR2 is FNYEAQ. With V trimmed by 5 bases and J by 7 bases, 7 bases remained unmatched. The CDR3 covers 15 residues.

This chain links TRBV6-4 with TRBJ2-2, with TRBD2 matching 10 bases. The CDR3 is 19 residues long. J gave up 4 bases and V 0 bases, and 11 bases lay outside the gene matches. Germline V gives CDR1 MRHNA, CDR2 SNTAGT. As DNA, the CDR3 is TGTGCCAGCAGTGACTCGGAGGCTAGCGGGAGAGATTCCACCGGGGAGCTGTTTTTT. Translating it yields CASSDSEASGRDSTGELFF.

V is TRBV5-1 and J is TRBJ2-7; 7 nucleotides line up with TRBD1. J was trimmed by 5 bases and V by 0 bases; bases with no gene match: 8. CDR1 is SGHRS and CDR2 is YFSETQ in the germline V gene. This CDR3 has 15 residues. The CDR3 spells CASSLELTGNNEQYF. The CDR3, as DNA: TGCGCCAGCAGCTTGGAGTTGACAGGGAACAACGAGCAGTACTTC.